This T cell receptor beta chain was captured in a study of T cell responses to AZD1222 COVID-19 vaccine. The data were produced by immunoSEQ multiplex PCR, yet TCRdb's version contains in-frame clones alone and is incomplete. The data contain 200,000 or so clones, just over 85% of them seen just once; the ten biggest clones take up roughly 7.7%. In germline, CDR1 is MNHEY, CDR2 SMNVEV (reference sequence). Unmatched junction bases numbered 7, after V lost 7 bases and J lost 5 bases. The CDR3 loop spans 13 amino acids. The material was peripheral blood, obtained on day 0 of AZD1222 vaccination. The J gene is TRBJ1-1, the V gene TRBV27, with 7 bases matching TRBD1. The receptor's source is an adult in good health. CDR3 region: CASKQGRSTEAFF. Written as DNA, the CDR3 is TGTGCCAGCAAACAGGGGAGAAGTACTGAAGCTTTCTTT.